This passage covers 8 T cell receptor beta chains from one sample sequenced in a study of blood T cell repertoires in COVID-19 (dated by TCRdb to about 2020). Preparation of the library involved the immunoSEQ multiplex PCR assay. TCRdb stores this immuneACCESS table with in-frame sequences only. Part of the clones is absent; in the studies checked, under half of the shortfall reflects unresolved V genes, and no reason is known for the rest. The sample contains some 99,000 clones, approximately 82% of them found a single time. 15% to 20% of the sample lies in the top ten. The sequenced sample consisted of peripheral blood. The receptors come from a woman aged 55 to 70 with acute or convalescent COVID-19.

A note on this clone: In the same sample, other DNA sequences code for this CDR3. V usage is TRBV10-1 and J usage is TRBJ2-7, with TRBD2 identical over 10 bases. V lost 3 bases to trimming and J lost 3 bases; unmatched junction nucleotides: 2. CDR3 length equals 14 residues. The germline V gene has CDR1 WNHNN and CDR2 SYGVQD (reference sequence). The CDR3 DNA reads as TGCGCCAGCAGTGAAAGCGGGAGGGACTACGAGCAGTACTTC. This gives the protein CASSESGRDYEQYF.

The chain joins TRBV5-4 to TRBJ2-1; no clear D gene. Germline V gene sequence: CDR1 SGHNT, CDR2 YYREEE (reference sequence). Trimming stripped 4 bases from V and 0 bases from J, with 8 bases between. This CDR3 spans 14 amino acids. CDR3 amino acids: CASSPESSYNEQFF. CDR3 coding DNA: TGTGCCAGCAGCCCAGAAAGCTCCTACAATGAGCAGTTCTTC.

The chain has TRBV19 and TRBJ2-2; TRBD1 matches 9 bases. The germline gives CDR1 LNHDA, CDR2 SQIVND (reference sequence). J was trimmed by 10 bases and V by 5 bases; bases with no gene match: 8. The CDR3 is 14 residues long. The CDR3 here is CASSVNRGLQELFF. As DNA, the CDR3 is TGTGCCAGTAGTGTAAACAGGGGGCTGCAGGAGCTGTTTTTT.

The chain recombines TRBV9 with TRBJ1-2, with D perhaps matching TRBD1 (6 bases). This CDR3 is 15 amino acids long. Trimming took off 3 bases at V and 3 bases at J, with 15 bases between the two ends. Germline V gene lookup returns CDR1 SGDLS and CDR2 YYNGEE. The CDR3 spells CASSGAREGDYGYTF. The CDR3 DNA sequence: TGTGCCAGCAGCGGCGCCAGAGAGGGGGACTATGGCTACACCTTC. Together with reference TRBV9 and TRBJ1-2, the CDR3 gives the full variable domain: DSGVTQTPKHLITATGQRVTLRCSPRSGDLSVYWYQQSLDQGLQFLIQYYNGEERAKGNILERFSAQQFPDLHSELNLSSLELGDSALYFCASSGAREGDYGYTFGSGTRLTVV.

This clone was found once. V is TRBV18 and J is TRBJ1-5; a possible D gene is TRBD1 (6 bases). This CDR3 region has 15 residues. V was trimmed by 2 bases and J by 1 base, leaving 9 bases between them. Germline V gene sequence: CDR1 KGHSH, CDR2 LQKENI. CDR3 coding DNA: TGTGCCAGCTCACCAGACAGGCTAAGCAATCAGCCCCAGCATTTT. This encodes CASSPDRLSNQPQHF.

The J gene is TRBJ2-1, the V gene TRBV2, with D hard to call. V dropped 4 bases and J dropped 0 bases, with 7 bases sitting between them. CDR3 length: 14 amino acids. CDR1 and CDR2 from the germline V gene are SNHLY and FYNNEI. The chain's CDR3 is CASSAQSSYNEQFF. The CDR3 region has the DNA TGTGCCAGCAGTGCACAAAGCTCCTACAATGAGCAGTTCTTC.

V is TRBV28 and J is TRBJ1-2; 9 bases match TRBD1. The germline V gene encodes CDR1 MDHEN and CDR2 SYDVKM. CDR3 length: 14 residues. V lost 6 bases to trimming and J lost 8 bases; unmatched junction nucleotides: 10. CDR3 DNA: TGTGCCAGCAGGGCGGGGGGACAGGGTATCGGCTACACCTTC. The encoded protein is CASRAGGQGIGYTF.

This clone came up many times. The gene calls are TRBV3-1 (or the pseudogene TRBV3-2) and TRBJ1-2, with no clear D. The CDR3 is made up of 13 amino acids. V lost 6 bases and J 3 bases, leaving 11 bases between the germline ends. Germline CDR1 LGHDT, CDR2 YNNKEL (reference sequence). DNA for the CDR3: TGTGCCAGCAGGCAAACGCAGGACTATGGCTACACCTTC. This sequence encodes CASRQTQDYGYTF.